The entry that follows covers one T cell receptor (beta chain) sequence. Its matching antigen is unknown. Time point indicated: newly diagnosed GD, antithyroid drugs for less than 3 months. The authors made the TCR library using RNA they extracted from PBMCs. The record originates from a study of regulatory T cells in long-lasting Graves disease. General observations from the study: Exclusively peripheral blood, rather than thyroid tissue, was studied.

In building TCR beta libraries, iRepertoire HTBI primers were used together with Arm-PCR of CDR3 regions. TCRdb reprocessed the multiplex PCR reads with MiXCR, giving one entry per CDR3 protein. This sample carries about 560,000 distinct CDR3 sequences, about 16% of them seen once, and the ten largest clones take about 11%. V was pared by 1 base and J by 14 bases, with 14 bases between. Germline lookup yields CDR1 GTSNPN and CDR2 SVGIG (reference sequence). The CDR3 sequence is 11 residues long. The sample also formed part of further work on T cells in Graves' hyperthyroidism and ophthalmopathy. That source adds: The HTBI primer set was used in a first-round RT-PCR of the TCR CDR3.

The receptor comes from a man in his late teens or twenties with Graves disease. Sequences were derived from peripheral blood mononuclear cells (PBMCs), sampled at new diagnosis, from a patient treated with antithyroid drugs. The chain joins TRBV30 to TRBJ1-2; D possibly corresponds to TRBD1 (5 bases). CDR3 protein: CAWSEGRSPTF. CDR3 in DNA: TGTGCCTGGAGTGAGGGGCGTTCACCTACCTTC.